The entry below describes one T cell receptor beta chain. The assay was immunoSEQ multiplex PCR, and TCRdb's table has in-frame clones only and misses some. Among about 100,000 clones listed, just over 90% were seen once. This sample stems from a study of blood T cell repertoires in COVID-19. The sample consisted of peripheral blood. The TCR was taken from a man between 45 and 60 years old with active COVID-19.

The CDR3, as DNA: TGTGCCAGCAGCGTAGCTAGTAGCGGGAGAATCCCCTACGAGCAGTACGTC. This sequence encodes CASSVASSGRIPYEQYV. The chain couples TRBV9 to TRBJ2-7, with 9 bases that match TRBD2. CDR1 is SGDLS and CDR2 is YYNGEE in the germline V gene. The CDR3 has 17 residues. Unmatched junction bases numbered 9, after V lost 0 bases and J lost 2 bases.